What follows is one TCR beta chain and its context. No antigen is known for it. No quality values exist for individual bases; no much larger clone is one base distant. The cohort comprised 666 healthy bone marrow donors. At the time of sampling, every cohort member was nominally healthy, though immune exposures that went unrecorded were likely present. The donor was CMV seropositive and belonged to the group of about 290 seropositive cohort members. Each donor provided a peripheral blood sample, and peripheral blood mononuclear cells were used for TCR beta sequencing. The Qiagen DNeasy Blood Extraction Kit was used to extract genomic DNA from the blood cell samples. This entry is derived from a study of cytomegalovirus exposure and HLA in healthy donors (dated by TCRdb to 2015 to 2018). Regarding the research as a whole: An earlier analysis of approximately 590 of the donors reported 250 to 300 Gb of sequence data and roughly 100 million unique TCR beta sequences from some 180 million T cells. The study aimed to test whether cataloging public T cell receptors could reveal signatures of past pathogen exposure. The later analysis used no new phenotypic data to find candidate immune exposures, relying instead on TCR beta sequences and their occurrence across donors. Donor age, sex, ethnicity and CMV serostatus were collected together with the repertoire data. A separate validation cohort of some 130 different subjects was used in addition to the 666-subject first cohort. A later analysis re-analyzed previously published TCR beta repertoires from 550 to 700 donors and added high-resolution HLA genotyping to study TCR occurrence patterns. Of the roughly 400 genotyped donors, around 81% fell in the genetic ancestry cluster associated with self-reported Caucasian donors. High-throughput TCR immunosequencing, statistical association of individual TCRs with disease status, and machine learning were combined to predict cytomegalovirus infection status. Roughly five DR-DQ haplotypes were handled as single units for association and clustering, since linkage in the cohort was strong. An early release that covered 640 HLA-typed donors contained approximately 300 gigabases of sequencing data and around 85 million unique TCR sequences. Among about 360 genotyped donors of the cohort, an average of approximately 230,000 unique TCR beta nucleotide sequences were sequenced per donor, roughly 20% of them non-productive. HLA typing included class I and class II loci at four-digit resolution. In a later genetic analysis, genome-wide SNP genotypes for about 55% of the 666 donors were used, and that subset was treated as a discovery cohort. The number of donors typed differed by locus, with about 629-630 for A, B, C, DRB1 and DQB1, roughly 520 for DQA1, 600 to 610 for DPA1, and under 490 for DPB1. An earlier analysis of 500 to 650 of the donors applied high-throughput TCR beta sequencing to assess whether each TCR beta V gene segment acted as functional or pseudogenic. Using immunosequencing, the study profiled T cell repertoires from around 680 subjects and related those repertoires to cytomegalovirus serostatus. Every repertoire in the discovery cohort had been generated on one and the same sequencing platform. Beyond this particular receptor, the publication reports: Most TCR sequences were observed very rarely across donors, whereas some public TCRs were present in many individuals. Linkage disequilibrium might explain the correlated functional status among segregating V segments, but an unknown experimental factor could not be ruled out. In an earlier analysis of roughly 560 of the donors, most TCR beta V segments were observed in productive rearrangements about 87% or about 30% of the time, broadly matching IMGT annotations. The authors suggested that the approach could potentially be generalized to other disease states and immunological phenotypes. In a later genetic analysis, fewer N-insertions in productive TCRs were reported among donors in an Asian-associated ancestry cluster than the roughly 670-donor mean. The cohort was sequenced for TCR beta chains only, and without alpha or paired-chain data the features that could be detected were limited. Compared with equally common non-associated chains, HLA-associated TCR beta chains in a later analysis were more clonally expanded and had lower generation probabilities. CMV serostatus was the only immune exposure information available for the cohort. A further reported finding was that TCR beta sequences accurately predicted the HLA-A and HLA-B alleles for most subjects in the first cohort. A cluster of highly shared sequence variants was judged likely to represent a technical artifact of the sequencing pipeline. In a later analysis, several top co-occurrence clusters were reported to appear linked to parvovirus B19, influenza, CMV and Epstein-Barr virus. In a later genetic analysis, a missense DCLRE1C variant was associated with V-gene and J-gene trimming of TCR beta chains, and the association was replicated in an independent cohort. Because some donors lacked HLA typing at each locus, the association tests relied only on the typed subset. According to a later analysis, TCR association rates differed among HLA loci, with DRB1 alleles showing the most associated TCRs and HLA-C alleles showing the fewest. The classifier was reported to diagnose cytomegalovirus status with high specificity and sensitivity in both the original and validation cohorts. Strong co-occurrence of HLA alleles, especially DR and DQ, made assigning TCR associations to individual alleles difficult. A later analysis found that most CMV-associated TCR beta chains appeared HLA-restricted, with HLA associations seemingly driven largely by CMV exposure. The study listed 150 to 200 TCR beta chains as associated with cytomegalovirus. In vitro tests confirmed that three of the cytomegalovirus-associated TCR beta chains recognize cytomegalovirus antigens. Roughly uniform sequencing depth across donors was assumed in presence/absence analyses, although this assumption may not hold. Seventeen rarely observed V segments, including chromosome 9 orphons, were excluded from the earlier analysis of approximately 600 of the donors because counts were too low. A later analysis associated about 17,000 TCR beta sequences with specific HLA alleles at a false discovery rate of 0.05.

Library construction relied on the immunoSEQ multiplex PCR assay. For the multiplex PCR, a mixture combining 60 forward primers for TCR Vbeta segments and 13 reverse primers for TCR Jbeta segments was used. A multiplex PCR assay on genomic DNA amplified the CDR3 region of rearranged TCR beta genes. Amplified TCR beta libraries were sequenced as 87-base-pair reads on the Illumina HiSeq System. For the original study's pipeline: A later analysis counted tens of millions of unique TCR beta chains across the 550 to 800 repertoires, and about 10 million of these chains were shared by at least two donors. Raw reads were error-corrected and collapsed into unique sequences with a nearest-neighbor algorithm that merged closely related sequences to remove PCR and sequencing errors. To assign V, D and J gene segments, CDR3 sequences were aligned to IMGT reference sequences. For a sequence to be retained, at least a six-nucleotide match to both a V gene segment and a J gene segment was required. Rearrangements were called productive when the CDR3 lacked stop codons and stayed in frame with V and J; all others were non-productive. Following IMGT convention, CDR3 was defined as the stretch from the second conserved V-encoded cysteine to the conserved J-encoded phenylalanine. In an earlier analysis of roughly 610 of the donors, sequences lacking an unambiguous match to a single V gene segment were excluded. An earlier analysis of under 750 of the donors called V segments functional above 56.7% productive rearrangements and segregating when the between-donor standard deviation exceeded 5%. A statistical classification framework was built for diagnosing cytomegalovirus status from the catalog of TCR beta chain sequences. V and J gene assignment, in a later analysis, came from comparing TCR nucleotide sequences with IMGT/GENE-DB human TR gene sequences. The TCRdist pipeline was used in a later analysis to assign CDR3 sequences and most-parsimonious VDJ recombination scenarios. In a later analysis, each TCR beta chain was defined by its CDR3 amino acid sequence together with its V-gene family, and reads lacking a unique V-gene family were excluded. To address suspected cross-contamination and a sequencing artifact, a later analysis removed 550 to 750 highly shared, low-generation-probability nucleotide sequences. In a later analysis, a clonal expansion index was calculated for each public chain from normalized within-repertoire ranks of inferred template counts. Generation probabilities in a later analysis came from a VDJ recombination model fitted to out-of-frame rearrangements, and those results were checked against IGoR. In a later analysis, hypergeometric tests were used to score TCR-TCR, TCR-HLA and TCR-CMV co-occurrence, with a repertoire-size bias correction applied to TCR pairs. To estimate false discovery rates, a later analysis permuted the HLA or CMV assignments 20 times. In a later analysis, co-occurring TCRs were grouped with DBSCAN, and TCRdist sequence similarity was added when clustering was performed within HLA-allele-positive subsets. For co-occurrence clustering, repertoires with fewer than 30,000 or more than 120,000 public chains were excluded, along with roughly five repertoires with anomalous nucleotide sharing. TCRdb took over this immuneACCESS table, retaining in-frame rearrangements with V and J assigned. Such tables are incomplete; in checked studies, under half of the missing clones stem from an unresolved V gene, and the remainder is unexplained. That table is the source of V, J and clone size, and D and trimming were worked out from the DNA. Recorded for this sample are about 160,000 clones; approximately 77% of them occurred a single time. The ten largest clones take up around 2.2% of the sample.

This clonotype was obtained from a man in his fifties in good health and CMV-seropositive. The material sequenced was PBMCs.

The CDR3 loop reads CASSSNRGPGLGFF. The bases read TGTGCCAGCAGTTCTAACAGGGGTCCCGGTTTGGGGTTCTTC. Rearrangement joined TRBV27 to TRBJ2-1, with 7 middle bases fitting TRBD1. CDR1 and CDR2 are read off the germline V gene (reference sequence) as MNHEY and SMNVEV. Spanning cysteine to phenylalanine, the CDR3 consists of 14 amino acids. Just the 42-base CDR3 DNA is kept, in frame starting at base 1. V lost 4 bases and J lost 15 bases, and the count of bases not matched to a germline gene is 15.